Each of the 11 T cell receptor beta chains below was sequenced from the same sample in a study of T cell repertoires in cytomegalovirus infection. TCRdb re-called the reads with MiXCR, one entry per CDR3 protein. Here the sample spans over 120,000 distinct CDR3 sequences, roughly 32% being singletons. These receptors have no known antigen. The sample in question was CD8+ T cells from cultured PBMCs, obtained from culture after CMV antigen stimulation. These receptors were taken from a human donor in good health (CMV status not recorded). Some clones in this sample may be carry-over from other donors' samples.

The V call is TRBV7-8, the J call TRBJ1-2; D may be TRBD1 (6 bases). Germline CDR1 reads SGHVS; CDR2 reads FQNEAQ. V gave up 5 bases and J gave up 3 bases, with 25 bases separating them. This CDR3 spans 18 amino acids. This CDR3 reads CASSTLNGTGGADYGYTF. CDR3 nucleotide sequence: TGTGCCAGCAGCACTCTTAATGGTACGGGGGGCGCAGACTATGGCTACACCTTC.

The chain employs TRBV27 and TRBJ1-5, with a tentative D call TRBD1 (5 bases). The germline CDR1 and CDR2 sequences are MNHEY and SMNVEV (reference sequence). The CDR3 runs to 14 residues. V shed 5 bases and J shed 1 base, with 9 bases lying between them. CDR3 coding DNA: TGTGCCAGCAGTCCAGGGTTCAGCAATCAGCCCCAGCATTTT. Residues: CASSPGFSNQPQHF.

The chain joins TRBV28 to TRBJ2-6; tentative D call: TRBD1 (5 bases). The V end was cut by 10 bases, the J end by 4 bases, with 14 bases between. The CDR3 contains 14 residues. Germline V CDR1 and CDR2: MDHEN, SYDVKM. The CDR3 DNA follows: TGTGCCACTCTGGGGCAGCTCGGGGCCAACGTCCTGACTTTC. It specifies CATLGQLGANVLTF.

This clonotype was counted ten times or more. The gene calls are TRBV7-2 and TRBJ2-7; D is perhaps TRBD1 (6 bases). The CDR3 totals 14 residues. Germline V CDR1 and CDR2: SGHTA, FQGNSA. Trimming left V 5 bases short and J 6 bases short, with 17 bases between. The CDR3: CASSPIGQSSEQYF. CDR3 in DNA: TGTGCCAGCAGCCCAATCGGACAGTCCAGCGAGCAGTACTTC.

The J gene is TRBJ2-3, the V gene TRBV27; 10 bases fit TRBD2. With V trimmed by 5 bases and J by 6 bases, 8 bases remained unmatched. Germline CDR1 and CDR2: MNHEY and SMNVEV (reference sequence). The CDR3 contains 15 residues. The CDR3 DNA is TGTGCCAGCAGTCTACTAGCGGGGCCCCCGGATACGCAGTATTTT. Amino acid sequence: CASSLLAGPPDTQYF.

The gene calls are TRBV27 and TRBJ1-5; D may be TRBD1 (5 bases). V was shortened by 0 bases and J by 4 bases, with 10 bases between the two germline ends. CDR1 and CDR2 (germline): MNHEY, SMNVEV (reference sequence). This CDR3 region has 15 residues. The DNA for the CDR3 is TGTGCCAGCAGTTTATCGGCAGGGCTTAATCAGCCCCAGCATTTT. This sequence encodes CASSLSAGLNQPQHF.

The sample holds one count of this clonotype. V usage is TRBV11-2 and J usage is TRBJ2-1; a weak D match, TRBD1 (5 bases). V gave up 3 bases and J gave up 4 bases, with 7 bases separating them. The CDR3 is made up of 13 amino acids. Germline lookup yields CDR1 SGHAT and CDR2 FQNNGV. The CDR3 DNA reads TGTGCCAGCAGCTTTTACAGGTACAATGAGCAGTTCTTC. Its protein product is CASSFYRYNEQFF.

The chain employs TRBV27 and TRBJ2-3, with D maybe TRBD1 (6 bases). In germline, CDR1 is MNHEY, CDR2 SMNVEV (reference sequence). The CDR3 runs 15 residues. Trimming left V 3 bases short and J 4 bases short, with 14 bases between. This CDR3 reads CASSFVWGRSDTQYF. Written as DNA, the CDR3 is TGTGCCAGCAGTTTTGTGTGGGGGCGTTCAGATACGCAGTATTTT.

In its sample, this clonotype was seen a few times. The chain recombines TRBV7-8 with TRBJ2-3, with D perhaps given as TRBD1 or TRBD2 (5 bases each). V was clipped by 5 bases and J by 0 bases, with 15 bases between them. The CDR3 runs 16 residues. Germline assignment: CDR1 SGHVS and CDR2 FQNEAQ. CDR3 sequence reads: CASSPWGSTSTDTQYF. For the CDR3, the DNA is TGTGCCAGCAGCCCGTGGGGGTCCACTAGCACAGATACGCAGTATTTT.

V usage is TRBV6-5 and J usage is TRBJ1-2, with 7 bases matching TRBD1. Germline V CDR1 and CDR2: MNHEY, SVGAGI. V shed 5 bases and J 3 bases; nucleotides not matched to a gene: 9. This CDR3 is built from 15 residues. The CDR3 DNA reads as TGTGCCAGCAGTCGCCCAGGACAGGCAGACTATGGCTACACCTTC. It encodes CASSRPGQADYGYTF.

About this clonotype: A much larger clone differs from this one at a single base, so this may be a read error. The V gene is TRBV12-3 or TRBV12-4, the J gene TRBJ2-1; a weak D match, TRBD2 (6 bases). Trimming removed 8 bases at V and 3 bases at J, with 17 bases between. The CDR3 has 15 residues. CDR3 sequence reads: CASDLGRGVYNEQFF. The CDR3 DNA sequence: TGTGCCAGCGACCTGGGGCGGGGAGTCTACAATGAGCAGTTCTTC.